The present T cell receptor (beta chain) was sequenced within a study of post-analysis software for immune sequencing data. Findings and caveats of the study: The authors found that F measure strongly co-clustered same-batch samples. A handful of TRBV segments were significantly more frequent in patients than in controls. TRBV5-6, TRBV5-1 and TRBV20-1 were among these segments. For normalized Chao1 diversity, multiple sclerosis patients scored significantly lower than controls did.

Included in the TCR beta cDNA libraries were unique molecular identifiers. Once roughly 1 to 10 million T cells were used, roughly 490,000 cDNA molecules resulted. TCRdb re-called the PCR reads with MiXCR, one entry per CDR3 protein. This table holds roughly 620,000 distinct CDR3 sequences, roughly two fifths found once. The germline V gene encodes CDR1 SGDLS and CDR2 YYNGEE. The CDR3 has 15 residues. V gave up 2 bases and J gave up 7 bases; unmatched junction bases: 7. Note on this clonotype: No antigen is known for it.

Sequencing input: blood. The TCR comes from a girl between 5 and 17 years old with multiple sclerosis. This chain links TRBV9 with TRBJ2-1, with 9 positions matching TRBD2. This CDR3 reads CASSVVAGVGNEQFF. DNA of the CDR3: TGTGCCAGCAGCGTGGTAGCGGGAGTTGGGAATGAGCAGTTCTTC. The whole variable domain, filled in from reference TRBV9 and TRBJ2-1, reads DSGVTQTPKHLITATGQRVTLRCSPRSGDLSVYWYQQSLDQGLQFLIQYYNGEERAKGNILERFSAQQFPDLHSELNLSSLELGDSALYFCASSVVAGVGNEQFFGPGTRLTVL.